The rows below give T cell receptor beta chains drawn from one sample of a study of OX40 agonist ivuxolimab in advanced cancers. Using immunoSEQ multiplex PCR, the repertoire was profiled, and TCRdb retains in-frame clones only, with some absent. Counted here are about 41,000 clones, more than 75% occurring once; the ten biggest clones make up roughly 33%. The sequences come from CD4+ or CD8+ T cells sorted from blood, collected in a trial of the OX40 agonist ivuxolimab. Receptor source: an adult with an advanced solid tumor such as melanoma, head and neck, liver or kidney cancer. Both conserved end residues are part of each CDR3. The D gene is left open where the match is weak.

j_call,d_call,v_call,cdr3_nt,cdr3_aa
TRBJ1-2,-,TRBV7-9,TGTGCCAGCAGCTACAGCGATTCTGGCTACACCTTC,CASSYSDSGYTF
TRBJ1-3,-,TRBV7-3,TGTGCCAGCAGCTTAACAGGGAACTCTGGAAACACCATATATTTT,CASSLTGNSGNTIYF
TRBJ1-4,-,TRBV27,TGTGCCAGCAGCAGGGTTGACGAAAAACTGTTTTTT,CASSRVDEKLFF
TRBJ2-5,TRBD2,TRBV5-1,TGCGCCAGCAGCTTGAGTCCAGCGGGGCTAGAGACCCAGTACTTC,CASSLSPAGLETQYF
TRBJ2-1,-,TRBV7-3,TGTGCCAGCAGCTTAACGGACCAAGGCAATGAGCAGTTCTTC,CASSLTDQGNEQFF
TRBJ1-1,-,TRBV7-2,TGTGCCAGCAGCTTAGTTTTTCCTGGGTACACTGAAGCTTTCTTT,CASSLVFPGYTEAFF
TRBJ1-1,TRBD1,TRBV23-1,TGCGCCAGCAGCCATGAGGACAGGGGTGGGGACACTGAAGCTTTCTTT,CASSHEDRGGDTEAFF
TRBJ1-4,-,TRBV4-1,TGCGCCAGCAGCCAAGATCGGGGAGGGCCAAGTTTTAATGAAAAACTGTTTTTT,CASSQDRGGPSFNEKLFF
TRBJ1-1,-,TRBV5-1,TGCGCCAGCAGCTTTGGACGGACAAGAGAGAACACTGAAGCTTTCTTT,CASSFGRTRENTEAFF
TRBJ1-6,-,TRBV19,TGTGCCAGTACCTCTAGGAGGTATAATTCACCCCTCCACTTT,CASTSRRYNSPLHF
TRBJ1-2,TRBD1,TRBV10-3,TGTGCCATCAGCGCCCCACAGGGGGACTATGGCTACACCTTC,CAISAPQGDYGYTF
TRBJ2-5,TRBD1,TRBV28,TGTGCCAGCAGCTCCTTTCAGGGGGCCCCCCAAGAGACCCAGTACTTC,CASSSFQGAPQETQYF
TRBJ2-5,TRBD2,TRBV7-3,TGTGCCAGCAGCTTAACGTCCCTTCCTAGCGGGGGGGCGGAGACCCAGTACTTC,CASSLTSLPSGGAETQYF
TRBJ2-5,-,TRBV19,TGTGCCAGTAGTGCGAACAGGGAGACCCAGTACTTC,CASSANRETQYF
TRBJ2-4,-,TRBV6-6,TGTGCCAGCAGTTACGGGCAGGTCAGCATTCAGTACTTC,CASSYGQVSIQYF
TRBJ2-1,TRBD2,TRBV11-3,TGTGCCAGCAGCTCCCTCGGGCTAGCGGGGAGAAATGAGCAGTTCTTC,CASSSLGLAGRNEQFF
TRBJ1-1,TRBD1,TRBV5-1,TGCGCCAGCAGCTCGTTGGACAGGGGTGTTGAAGCTTTCTTT,CASSSLDRGVEAFF
TRBJ1-1,-,TRBV9,TGTGCCAGCAGCCCCCGGGAGGGAGGGATTAATGAAGCTTTCTTT,CASSPREGGINEAFF
TRBJ1-2,-,TRBV4-1,TGCGCCAGCAGCCAAGATCCCTCTGGGTATGGCTACACCTTC,CASSQDPSGYGYTF
TRBJ2-5,-,TRBV11-3,TGTGCCAGCAGCTATGCGCCACAAGAGACCCAGTACTTC,CASSYAPQETQYF
TRBJ2-6,-,TRBV19,TGTGCCGGATCCCGGACAGCACCCTCTGGGGCCAACGTCCTGACTTTC,CAGSRTAPSGANVLTF
TRBJ2-7,-,TRBV6-6,TGTGCCAGCAGTTACGAGAGGGGGTCCTACGAGCAGTACTTC,CASSYERGSYEQYF
TRBJ1-5,-,TRBV19,TGTGCCAGTAGTATCTCAGGGTCAGGCAATCAGCCCCAGCATTTT,CASSISGSGNQPQHF
TRBJ1-4,-,TRBV10-3,TGTGCCATCAGTGAGGGGACTGTGGTTGAAAAACTGTTTTTT,CAISEGTVVEKLFF
TRBJ2-7,-,TRBV19,TGTGCCAGTAGTCGCGTCCTCTCCTACGAGCAGTACTTC,CASSRVLSYEQYF